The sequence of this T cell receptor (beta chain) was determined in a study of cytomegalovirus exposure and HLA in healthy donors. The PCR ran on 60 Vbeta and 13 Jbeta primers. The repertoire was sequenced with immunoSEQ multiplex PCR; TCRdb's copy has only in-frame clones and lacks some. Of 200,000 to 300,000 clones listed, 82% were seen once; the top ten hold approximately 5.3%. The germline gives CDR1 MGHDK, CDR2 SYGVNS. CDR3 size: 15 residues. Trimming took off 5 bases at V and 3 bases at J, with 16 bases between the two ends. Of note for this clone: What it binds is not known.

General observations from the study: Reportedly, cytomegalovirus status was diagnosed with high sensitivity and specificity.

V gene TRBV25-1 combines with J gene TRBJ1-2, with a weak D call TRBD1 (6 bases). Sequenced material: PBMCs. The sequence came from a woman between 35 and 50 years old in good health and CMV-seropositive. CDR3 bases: TGTGCCAGCAGTACCACAGGGTTTTACTACTATGGCTACACCTTC. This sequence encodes CASSTTGFYYYGYTF.